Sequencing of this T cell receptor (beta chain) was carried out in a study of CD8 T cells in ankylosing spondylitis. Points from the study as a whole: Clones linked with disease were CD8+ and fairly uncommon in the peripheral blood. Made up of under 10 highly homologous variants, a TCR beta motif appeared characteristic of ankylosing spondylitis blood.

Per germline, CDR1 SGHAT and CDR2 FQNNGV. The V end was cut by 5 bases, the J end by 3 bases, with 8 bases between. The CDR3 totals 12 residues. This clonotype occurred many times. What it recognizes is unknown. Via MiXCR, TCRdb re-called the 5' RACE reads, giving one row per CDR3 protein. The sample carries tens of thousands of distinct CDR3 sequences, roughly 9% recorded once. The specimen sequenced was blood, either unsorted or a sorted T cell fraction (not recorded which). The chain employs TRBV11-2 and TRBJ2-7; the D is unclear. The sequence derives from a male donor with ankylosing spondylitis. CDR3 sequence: CASSPGGYEQYF. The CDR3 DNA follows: TGTGCCAGCAGCCCCGGTGGCTACGAGCAGTACTTC.